Below are 20 T cell receptor beta chains sequenced from a single sample in a study of blood T cell repertoires in COVID-19. The method was immunoSEQ multiplex PCR; TCRdb's version includes in-frame clones alone and lacks a portion of them. The repertoire consists of about 220,000 clones, with more than 75% occurring once and the leading ten covering 10% to 15%. Source material: peripheral blood. These TCRs come from a human donor in a cohort sampled during active COVID-19.

The chain is built from TRBV18 and TRBJ2-1; 7 positions match TRBD2. The CDR3 has 16 residues. V was clipped by 4 bases and J by 0 bases; unmatched bases: 6. Germline loops: CDR1 KGHSH, CDR2 LQKENI. The DNA for the CDR3 is TGTGCCAGCTCACGACCCGGGGGGAGCTCCTACAATGAGCAGTTCTTC. Translation gives CASSRPGGSSYNEQFF.

This rearrangement joins TRBV7-2 to TRBJ2-1, with 9 bases fitting TRBD1. The CDR3 extends over 14 amino acids. J was trimmed by 7 bases and V by 2 bases; bases with no gene match: 3. Germline CDR1 reads SGHTA; CDR2 reads FQGNSA. In DNA form, the CDR3 reads TGTGCCAGCAGCTTAACAGGGGGCAAGAATGAGCAGTTCTTC. This encodes CASSLTGGKNEQFF.

The rearrangement joins TRBV5-1 to TRBJ2-6, with unresolved D. Germline V gene data show CDR1 as SGHRS and CDR2 as YFSETQ. This CDR3 region has 16 residues. V was pared by 2 bases and J by 0 bases, with 9 bases between. Here the CDR3 reads CASSFVGGSGANVLTF. CDR3 nucleotide sequence: TGCGCCAGCAGCTTCGTTGGCGGCTCTGGGGCCAACGTCCTGACTTTC.

V usage is TRBV7-8 and J usage is TRBJ1-4; possible D gene TRBD1, 5 bases. Per the germline V gene, CDR1 is SGHVS and CDR2 is FQNEAQ. The CDR3 is 16 amino acids. V was clipped by 3 bases and J by 6 bases, with 17 bases between them. The CDR3 DNA is TGTGCCAGCAGCTTCCGGGAGCCAAAAGGGGATGAAAAACTGTTTTTT. Its protein is CASSFREPKGDEKLFF.

V and J are TRBV6-6 and TRBJ1-4; 9 bases align to TRBD1. Trimming cost V 2 bases and J 6 bases; bases outside gene matches: 7. The CDR3 runs 16 residues. The germline gives CDR1 MNHNY, CDR2 SVGAGI (reference sequence). In DNA form, the CDR3 reads TGTGCCAGCAGTTACGGACAGGGGCAAGGGTATGAAAAACTGTTTTTT. Residues: CASSYGQGQGYEKLFF.

The chain uses TRBV2 and TRBJ2-7, with 9 bases lining up with TRBD1. Germline-derived CDR1 and CDR2 are SNHLY and FYNNEI. CDR3 length equals 14 residues. The V gene end was trimmed by 11 bases and the J gene end by 3 bases; junction bases not matched to a gene: 11. The CDR3, as DNA: TGTGCCTGCCGGGACAGGGCCCACCGCTACGAGCAGTACTTC. This gives the protein CACRDRAHRYEQYF. Based on the CDR3 plus reference TRBV2 and TRBJ2-7, the full variable domain is EPEVTQTPSHQVTQMGQEVILRCVPISNHLYFYWYRQILGQKVEFLVSFYNNEISEKSEIFDDQFSVERPDGSNFTLKIRSTKLEDSAMYFCACRDRAHRYEQYFGPGTRLTVT.

The chain joins TRBV5-1 to TRBJ2-2; TRBD1 agrees at 8 bases. Germline CDR1 reads SGHRS; CDR2 reads YFSETQ. V was clipped by 4 bases and J by 5 bases; unmatched bases: 10. The CDR3 covers 16 residues. The CDR3 bases are TGCGCCAGCAGCCCGGACGGCAGGGGGCGAACCGGGGAGCTGTTTTTT. It yields the protein CASSPDGRGRTGELFF. Full variable domain (rest looked up from reference TRBV5-1 and TRBJ2-2): KAGVTQTPRYLIKTRGQQVTLSCSPISGHRSVSWYQQTPGQGLQFLFEYFSETQRNKGNFPGRFSGRQFSNSRSEMNVSTLELGDSALYLCASSPDGRGRTGELFFGEGSRLTVL.

CDR3 amino acids: CASGIDRDTEAFF. CDR3 in DNA: TGTGCCAGCGGAATAGACAGGGACACTGAAGCTTTCTTT. V and J are TRBV5-5 and TRBJ1-1; TRBD1 matches at 7 bases. The V gene end was trimmed by 7 bases and the J gene end by 3 bases; junction bases not matched to a gene: 6. The germline V gene has CDR1 SGHKS and CDR2 YYEKEE (reference sequence). CDR3 length: 13 amino acids.

The gene calls are TRBV5-4 and TRBJ2-3; 8 nucleotides line up with TRBD2. Germline CDR1 reads SGHNT; CDR2 reads YYREEE (reference sequence). V was clipped by 6 bases and J by 0 bases; unmatched bases: 9. This CDR3 spans 16 amino acids. The CDR3: CASTKRAGVSTDTQYF. The CDR3 coding sequence is TGTGCCAGCACTAAGCGAGCGGGGGTGAGCACAGATACGCAGTATTTT.

The rearrangement joins TRBV11-1 to TRBJ2-5; D perhaps matches TRBD1 (6 bases). The CDR3 is 15 amino acids. V lost 1 base and J 0 bases, leaving 9 bases between the germline ends. The V gene's germline CDR1 is SGHAT and CDR2 FQDESV (reference sequence). The CDR3 coding sequence is TGTGCCAGCAGCTTAGAGGGGGTGTACCAAGAGACCCAGTACTTC. Translated, it gives CASSLEGVYQETQYF.

V and J are TRBV7-6 and TRBJ2-3, with 7 bases identical to TRBD2. The CDR3 totals 14 residues. Looked up from germline, CDR1 is SGHVS and CDR2 is FNYEAQ. J lost 4 bases, V lost 2 bases, and 3 bases had no gene match. CDR3 coding DNA: TGTGCCAGCAGCTTACTAGCGGTAGCAGATACGCAGTATTTT. Residues: CASSLLAVADTQYF.

The chain couples TRBV6-2 or TRBV6-3 to TRBJ2-3; TRBD2 matches at 12 bases. The CDR3 consists of 17 residues. With V trimmed by 2 bases and J by 2 bases, 5 bases remained unmatched. The germline V gene has CDR1 MNHEY and CDR2 SVGEGT. CDR3 protein: CASSYVGLAGFTDTQYF. CDR3 coding DNA: TGTGCCAGCAGTTACGTTGGACTAGCGGGATTCACAGATACGCAGTATTTT.

J is TRBJ2-5 and V is TRBV6-5; D uncertain. CDR3 length: 10 residues. The V gene lost 10 bases and the J gene lost 3 bases, with 6 bases spanning the gap. The V gene's germline CDR1 is MNHEY and CDR2 SVGAGI. This CDR3 reads CATREETQYF. The CDR3 DNA sequence: TGTGCCACCCGGGAAGAGACCCAGTACTTC.

This clone was counted a few times. The chain employs TRBV5-5 and TRBJ2-7, with D perhaps TRBD1 (5 bases). The CDR3 length is 16 residues. Trimming took off 0 bases at V and 1 base at J, with 14 bases between the two ends. From germline, CDR1 is SGHKS and CDR2 YYEKEE (reference sequence). The CDR3 reads CASSLDILGQSYEQYF. In DNA form, the CDR3 reads TGTGCCAGCAGCTTGGACATTCTTGGACAATCCTACGAGCAGTACTTC.

This clone was picked up a small number of times. J is TRBJ2-7 and V is TRBV11-2, with 7 bases aligning to TRBD1. V lost 5 bases and J lost 3; bases outside the gene matches: 4. This CDR3 region has 13 residues. Germline V gene data show CDR1 as SGHAT and CDR2 as FQNNGV. CDR3 sequence: CASSHDRVYEQYF. Written as DNA, the CDR3 is TGTGCCAGCAGCCACGACAGGGTCTACGAGCAGTACTTC.

The genes are TRBV7-9 and TRBJ2-3; a weak D match, TRBD1 (5 bases). The length of the CDR3 is 13 residues. V was pared by 5 bases and J by 5 bases, with 11 bases between. CDR1 SEHNR and CDR2 FQNEAQ come from the germline V gene (reference sequence). The CDR3 DNA sequence: TGTGCCAGCAGCCTACAAAGGGGAGATACGCAGTATTTT. Translated, it gives CASSLQRGDTQYF.

The chain carries TRBV6-2 or TRBV6-3 and TRBJ2-3, with D maybe TRBD1 (6 bases). CDR1 and CDR2 (germline): MNHEY, SVGEGT. This CDR3 comprises 18 residues. The ends were cut back, 0 bases at V and 2 bases at J, with 18 bases in the middle. Written as DNA, the CDR3 is TGTGCCAGCAGTTACTCGACAGGCCCGCGCACGGACACAGATACGCAGTATTTT. Translating it yields CASSYSTGPRTDTDTQYF.

This chain connects TRBV4-2 to TRBJ2-7, with a tentative D call TRBD2 (5 bases). This CDR3 region has 14 residues. Germline V gene sequence: CDR1 LGHNA, CDR2 YNFKEQ. Trimming shortened V by 0 bases and J by 5 bases, and 11 bases separated the two germline ends. For the CDR3, the DNA is TGTGCCAGCAGCCAAGAGAGGCAGGAGGACGAGCAGTACTTC. Translation gives CASSQERQEDEQYF.

This rearrangement joins TRBV5-1 to TRBJ2-3; 8 bases map to TRBD2. The CDR3 has 17 amino acids. Trimming cost V 0 bases and J 1 base; bases outside gene matches: 7. Germline V gene lookup returns CDR1 SGHRS and CDR2 YFSETQ. CDR3 bases: TGCGCCAGCAGCTTGGCTAGCGGGTTCCGACGCACAGATACGCAGTATTTT. Its protein is CASSLASGFRRTDTQYF.

This clone has just a few counts. The chain carries TRBV4-1 and TRBJ2-1, with 8 bases lining up with TRBD2. V lost 4 bases, J lost 10 bases, and 6 bases stayed unmatched. The CDR3 sequence is 13 residues long. The germline V gene has CDR1 MGHRA and CDR2 YSYEKL. CDR3 amino acids: CASSRSGLEEQFF. Here the CDR3 DNA reads TGCGCCAGCAGCCGCTCGGGACTAGAAGAGCAGTTCTTC.